The following is a T cell receptor (beta chain) sequence with its context. Sequencing was performed with immunoSEQ multiplex PCR; in TCRdb, only in-frame clones are kept and a portion is missing. The sample includes around 130,000 clones, approximately 87% of them seen just once. CDR1 and CDR2 from the germline V gene are KGHDR and SFDVKD. Losses at the gene ends were 3 bases for V and 4 bases for J; bases not matched to a gene: 6. There are 16 residues in the CDR3. The data are from a study of blood T cell repertoires in COVID-19. The specimen sequenced was peripheral blood. V usage is TRBV24-1 and J usage is TRBJ2-1; TRBD2 aligns across 9 bases. This clonotype originated in a woman in her forties or fifties with acute or convalescent COVID-19. The CDR3 coding sequence is TGTGCCACCAGTGATAAGACTAGCGGAATATACAATGAGCAGTTCTTC. As protein: CATSDKTSGIYNEQFF.